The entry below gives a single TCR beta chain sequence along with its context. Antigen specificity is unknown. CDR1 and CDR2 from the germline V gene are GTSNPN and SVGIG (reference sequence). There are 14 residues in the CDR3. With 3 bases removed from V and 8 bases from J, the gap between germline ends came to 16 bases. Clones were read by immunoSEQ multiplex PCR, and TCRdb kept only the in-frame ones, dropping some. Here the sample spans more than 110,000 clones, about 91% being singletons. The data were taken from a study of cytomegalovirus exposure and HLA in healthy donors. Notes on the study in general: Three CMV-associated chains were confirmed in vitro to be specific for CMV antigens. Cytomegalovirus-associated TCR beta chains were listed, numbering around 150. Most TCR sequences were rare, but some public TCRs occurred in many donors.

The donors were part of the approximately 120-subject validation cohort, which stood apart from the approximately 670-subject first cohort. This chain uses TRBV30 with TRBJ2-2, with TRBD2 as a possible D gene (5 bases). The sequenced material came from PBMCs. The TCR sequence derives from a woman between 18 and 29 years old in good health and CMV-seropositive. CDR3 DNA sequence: TGTGCCTGGAGGCTGAGGGCGCAAAGGGGGGAGCTGTTTTTT. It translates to CAWRLRAQRGELFF.